The 27 T cell receptor beta chains listed next were all sequenced from one sample in a study of blood T cell repertoires in COVID-19. Assay used: immunoSEQ multiplex PCR; TCRdb lists only in-frame clones, some missing. The sample includes roughly 400,000 clones, roughly 91% seen only once; the top ten take approximately 0.65%. The sequenced material came from PBMCs or T cells enriched from blood (not recorded which). The receptors here all came from a man between 18 and 29 years old who had recovered from COVID-19.

The chain uses TRBV7-6 and TRBJ2-7; tentative D call: TRBD2 (6 bases). Germline V gene sequence: CDR1 SGHVS, CDR2 FNYEAQ. CDR3 length equals 15 residues. V was clipped by 5 bases and J by 0 bases, with 14 bases between them. Here the CDR3 DNA reads TGTGCCAGCAGCCTCAGAGGCGGGAACTCCTACGAGCAGTACTTC. It yields the protein CASSLRGGNSYEQYF. The full variable domain, completed using reference TRBV7-6 and TRBJ2-7, is GAGVSQSPRYKVTKRGQDVALRCDPISGHVSLYWYRQALGQGPEFLTYFNYEAQQDKSGLPNDRFSAERPEGSISTLTIQRTEQRDSAMYRCASSLRGGNSYEQYFGPGTRLTVT.

The chain has TRBV19 and TRBJ1-5; D not resolved. V dropped 6 bases and J dropped 4 bases, with 7 bases sitting between them. This CDR3 spans 12 amino acids. Looked up from germline, CDR1 is LNHDA and CDR2 is SQIVND (reference sequence). This CDR3 is CASRAVNQPQHF. CDR3 DNA sequence: TGTGCCAGTAGGGCAGTAAATCAGCCCCAGCATTTT.

The chain is built from TRBV4-1 and TRBJ1-1, with 9 bases aligning to TRBD1. The junction had 10 bases not matched to a gene; V was cut back by 2 bases and J by 6 bases. The CDR3 totals 16 residues. Germline CDR1 and CDR2: MGHRA and YSYEKL. The CDR3 spells CASSQSPGTGSPEAFF. The CDR3, as DNA: TGCGCCAGCAGCCAATCGCCCGGGACAGGGAGTCCTGAAGCTTTCTTT.

The genes are TRBV2 and TRBJ1-5, with 7 bases fitting TRBD1. The V segment lost 11 bases and the J segment 5 bases; nucleotides outside the gene matches: 6. The germline CDR1 and CDR2 sequences are SNHLY and FYNNEI. The CDR3 runs 12 residues. The CDR3 bases are TGTGCCCAGGGGGGACCTTATCAGCCCCAGCATTTT. It translates to CAQGGPYQPQHF.

The V call is TRBV12-5, the J call TRBJ2-7; perhaps TRBD1 as D (5 bases). The CDR3 is 13 residues long. Germline CDR1 is LGHNT and CDR2 is FRNRAP. The ends were cut back, 3 bases at V and 4 bases at J, with 10 bases in the middle. Here the CDR3 reads CASGFSSGYEQYF. The CDR3 nucleotides read TGTGCTAGTGGTTTTAGTTCAGGGTACGAGCAGTACTTC.

J is TRBJ1-1 and V is TRBV3-1 (or the pseudogene TRBV3-2), with unresolved D. CDR3 size: 14 residues. The germline CDR1 and CDR2 sequences are LGHDT and YNNKEL (reference sequence). V lost 2 bases to trimming and J lost 4 bases, with 11 bases between them. In DNA, the CDR3 is TGTGCCAGCAGCCAATTCGGGGTGGGCACTGAAGCTTTCTTT. Translated, it gives CASSQFGVGTEAFF.

The V call is TRBV29-1, the J call TRBJ2-3; the match to TRBD2 covers 7 bases. V shed 7 bases, J shed 0 bases, and the junction held 10 bases outside the gene matches. The CDR3 runs to 15 residues. Germline CDR1 reads SQVTM; CDR2 reads ANQGSEA. The CDR3: CSAWERERSTDTQYF. DNA of the CDR3: TGCAGCGCCTGGGAGCGGGAACGGAGCACAGATACGCAGTATTTT.

This sequence joins TRBV3-1 (or the pseudogene TRBV3-2) and TRBJ2-3; no clear D gene. Per the germline V gene, CDR1 is LGHDT and CDR2 is YNNKEL (reference sequence). The CDR3 covers 16 residues. Trimming left V 3 bases short and J 4 bases short, with 17 bases between. The CDR3 region has the DNA TGTGCCAGCAGCCACCGCACAGAAAAACTCTCAGATACGCAGTATTTT. This encodes CASSHRTEKLSDTQYF.

The CDR3 nucleotides are TGTGCCAGCAGCTTAACGCGGGAGTCTGCCACCCAGTACTTC. Protein: CASSLTRESATQYF. V is TRBV7-8 and J is TRBJ2-5; 7 bases match TRBD2. The CDR3 covers 14 residues. The germline gives CDR1 SGHVS, CDR2 FQNEAQ. The ends lost 2 bases at V and 8 bases at J; junction bases unmatched: 8.

The V gene is TRBV5-6, the J gene TRBJ1-6, with TRBD1 as a possible D gene (5 bases). The V and J ends lost 2 bases and 9 bases respectively, with 18 bases between them. The CDR3 loop spans 16 amino acids. Germline CDR1 is SGHDT and CDR2 is YYEEEE. The CDR3 DNA is TGTGCCAGCAGCTTCGACCTGTTTGGGGGAGGTTCACCCCTCCACTTT. Its translation is CASSFDLFGGGSPLHF.

The chain combines TRBV5-6 with TRBJ2-2, with TRBD1 matching 9 bases. Germline CDR1 and CDR2: SGHDT and YYEEEE. The V gene end was trimmed by 1 base and the J gene end by 4 bases; junction bases not matched to a gene: 5. The CDR3 runs 16 residues. The DNA of the CDR3 is TGTGCCAGCAGCTTGCAGACAGGGGGATTCACCGGGGAGCTGTTTTTT. This encodes CASSLQTGGFTGELFF.

The CDR3 DNA sequence: TGTGCCAGCAGCTTGAGGACAGGGAGCGGAAACACCATATATTTT. This encodes CASSLRTGSGNTIYF. The J gene is TRBJ1-3, the V gene TRBV5-5; 8 nucleotides line up with TRBD1. Germline V gene sequence: CDR1 SGHKS, CDR2 YYEKEE (reference sequence). The CDR3 consists of 15 residues. The ends lost 1 base at V and 4 bases at J; junction bases unmatched: 4.

The V call is TRBV5-4, the J call TRBJ1-6; 7 bases agree with TRBD1. Trimming removed 4 bases from V and 7 bases from J; junction bases left unmatched: 8. From germline, CDR1 is SGHNT and CDR2 YYREEE (reference sequence). This CDR3 comprises 15 residues. CDR3 region: CASSVQGVRNSPLHF. CDR3 nucleotide sequence: TGTGCCAGCAGCGTGCAGGGGGTCCGAAATTCACCCCTCCACTTT.

This clone was observed a single time. This chain links TRBV3-1 (or the pseudogene TRBV3-2) with TRBJ1-2; a possible D gene is TRBD1 (5 bases). This CDR3 has 15 residues. Germline V CDR1 and CDR2: LGHDT, YNNKEL (reference sequence). Trimming took 3 bases from V and 5 from J, leaving 16 bases between them. The CDR3 nucleotides read TGTGCCAGCAGCCAGGCCGTCGGTAGACAGTATGGCTACACCTTC. It translates to CASSQAVGRQYGYTF.

V gene TRBV11-2 combines with J gene TRBJ1-5; TRBD1 aligns across 8 bases. This CDR3 contains 19 residues. Looked up from germline, CDR1 is SGHAT and CDR2 is FQNNGV. V lost 1 base, J lost 4 bases, and 15 bases stayed unmatched. CDR3 sequence: CASSLGRPGGFGGNQPQHF. CDR3 sequence (DNA): TGTGCCAGCAGCTTAGGACGGCCAGGGGGCTTCGGAGGGAATCAGCCCCAGCATTTT.

V is TRBV2 and J is TRBJ2-1; TRBD2 aligns across 7 bases. J gave up 4 bases and V 8 bases, and 8 bases lay outside the gene matches. The CDR3 is 14 amino acids. The germline CDR1 and CDR2 sequences are SNHLY and FYNNEI. DNA of the CDR3: TGTGCCAGCGGGCGAGGACTAGATTACAATGAGCAGTTCTTC. It codes for CASGRGLDYNEQFF.

The chain couples TRBV5-1 to TRBJ1-6, with 8 bases lining up with TRBD1. Trimming took 4 bases from V and 4 from J; bases not matched to a gene: 7. CDR3 length: 16 amino acids. Germline CDR1 reads SGHRS; CDR2 reads YFSETQ. CDR3 sequence reads: CASSPTDRGYNSPLHF. CDR3 nucleotides: TGCGCCAGCAGCCCGACCGACAGGGGATATAATTCACCCCTCCACTTT.

This clone was seen only once. V is TRBV6-5 and J is TRBJ2-1; D gene unclear. CDR1 MNHEY and CDR2 SVGAGI come from the germline V gene. This CDR3 region has 14 residues. V lost 7 bases and J 4 bases, leaving 14 bases between the germline ends. This chain's CDR3 is CASTPGRQYNEQFF. CDR3 DNA sequence: TGTGCCAGCACCCCTGGCCGACAATACAATGAGCAGTTCTTC.

V is TRBV14 and J is TRBJ2-3; D gene uncertain. The germline gives CDR1 SGHDN, CDR2 FVKESK. There are 12 residues in the CDR3. The germline V and J ends were trimmed by 4 bases and 2 bases, with 4 bases remaining between them. The CDR3 sequence: CASSLITDTQYF. The CDR3 bases are TGTGCCAGCAGCCTTATCACAGATACGCAGTATTTT. Looking up the rest from reference TRBV14 and TRBJ2-3 gives the full variable domain: EAGVTQFPSHSVIEKGQTVTLRCDPISGHDNLYWYRRVMGKEIKFLLHFVKESKQDESGMPNNRFLAERTGGTYSTLKVQPAELEDSGVYFCASSLITDTQYFGPGTRLTVL.

The V and J genes are TRBV6-5 and TRBJ2-7; no definite D call. Germline assignment: CDR1 MNHEY and CDR2 SVGAGI. The CDR3 has 11 amino acids. CDR3 nucleotide sequence: TGTCCCCTCCCGGGTAACTACGAGCAGTACTTC. Translating gives CPLPGNYEQYF.

The chain links TRBV3-1 (or the pseudogene TRBV3-2) to TRBJ2-3; tentative D call: TRBD1 (5 bases). The germline gives CDR1 LGHDT, CDR2 YNNKEL (reference sequence). V was trimmed by 6 bases and J by 0 bases, leaving 13 bases between them. The CDR3 runs 15 residues. The CDR3 DNA follows: TGTGCCAGCAGTTCCACCTCAGGGAGCACAGATACGCAGTATTTT. Encoded protein: CASSSTSGSTDTQYF.

This chain connects TRBV18 to TRBJ2-2; D unclear. CDR3 length: 13 amino acids. Germline V gene sequence: CDR1 KGHSH, CDR2 LQKENI. V was trimmed by 0 bases and J by 5 bases, leaving 4 bases between them. CDR3 DNA sequence: TGTGCCAGCTCACCACCGTCAACCGGGGAGCTGTTTTTT. This sequence encodes CASSPPSTGELFF.

The chain is built from TRBV11-3 and TRBJ1-3; D is ambiguous. The CDR3 is 12 amino acids. V lost 5 bases to trimming and J lost 3 bases, with 5 bases between them. The germline V gene has CDR1 SGHNT and CDR2 YENEEA. This chain's CDR3 is CASSILGNTIYF. The CDR3 DNA sequence: TGTGCCAGCAGCATCCTTGGAAACACCATATATTTT.

This sequence joins TRBV29-1 and TRBJ1-1, with 10 bases aligning to TRBD1. CDR1 SQVTM and CDR2 ANQGSEA come from the germline V gene. Unmatched junction bases numbered 6, after V lost 7 bases and J lost 1 base. CDR3 length: 14 amino acids. The CDR3 sequence is CSGRQGARNTEAFF. CDR3 sequence (DNA): TGCAGCGGTAGACAGGGGGCGCGGAACACTGAAGCTTTCTTT.

The gene calls are TRBV7-9 and TRBJ2-1; TRBD1 is a possible D gene (6 bases). V lost 5 bases to trimming and J lost 2 bases, with 19 bases between them. The CDR3 is 17 amino acids. CDR1 is SEHNR, CDR2 FQNEAQ, per germline (reference sequence). The CDR3 region is CASSTSSGEWAYNEQFF. CDR3 DNA: TGTGCCAGCAGCACTTCCTCAGGGGAGTGGGCCTACAATGAGCAGTTCTTC.

The chain combines TRBV30 with TRBJ2-7; TRBD1 aligns across 10 bases. With V trimmed by 8 bases and J by 0 bases, 13 bases remained unmatched. This CDR3 contains 16 residues. CDR1 GTSNPN and CDR2 SVGIG come from the germline V gene (reference sequence). DNA for the CDR3: TGTGCCGGGGAGGGGACAGGGGTAATCCCCTCCTACGAGCAGTACTTC. Translation gives CAGEGTGVIPSYEQYF.

V usage is TRBV5-6 and J usage is TRBJ1-3; TRBD1 might be the D (5 bases). The CDR3 is made up of 17 amino acids. Trimming took 2 bases from V and 0 from J, leaving 15 bases between them. The germline gives CDR1 SGHDT, CDR2 YYEEEE. CDR3 nucleotide sequence: TGTGCCAGCAGCTTCTTACGGGGGTGGAACTCTGGAAACACCATATATTTT. It yields the protein CASSFLRGWNSGNTIYF. The full variable domain, in which reference TRBV5-6 and TRBJ1-3 provide the parts outside the CDR3, is DAGVTQSPTHLIKTRGQQVTLRCSPKSGHDTVSWYQQALGQGPQFIFQYYEEEERQRGNFPDRFSGHQFPNYSSELNVNALLLGDSALYLCASSFLRGWNSGNTIYFGEGSWLTVV.